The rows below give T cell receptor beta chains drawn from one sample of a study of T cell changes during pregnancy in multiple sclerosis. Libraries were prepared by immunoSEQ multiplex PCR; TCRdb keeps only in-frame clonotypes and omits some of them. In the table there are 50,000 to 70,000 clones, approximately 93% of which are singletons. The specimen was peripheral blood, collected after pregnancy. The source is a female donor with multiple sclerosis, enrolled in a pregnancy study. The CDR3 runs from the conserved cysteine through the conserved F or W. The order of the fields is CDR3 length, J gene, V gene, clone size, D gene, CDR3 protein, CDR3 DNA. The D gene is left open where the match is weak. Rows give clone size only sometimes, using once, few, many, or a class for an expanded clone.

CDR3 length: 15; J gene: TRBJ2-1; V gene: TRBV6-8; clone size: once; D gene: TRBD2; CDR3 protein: CASNRGTSGSNEQFF; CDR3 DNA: TGTGCCAGCAACCGGGGTACTAGCGGGAGCAATGAGCAGTTCTTC
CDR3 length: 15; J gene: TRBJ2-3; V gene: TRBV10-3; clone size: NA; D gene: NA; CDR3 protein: CAISDPRFVADTQYF; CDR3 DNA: TGTGCCATCAGTGACCCTCGGTTTGTCGCAGATACGCAGTATTTT
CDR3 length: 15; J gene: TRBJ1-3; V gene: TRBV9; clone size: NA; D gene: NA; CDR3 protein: CASSVGRSSGNTIYF; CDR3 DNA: TGTGCCAGCAGCGTAGGGAGAAGCTCTGGAAACACCATATATTTT
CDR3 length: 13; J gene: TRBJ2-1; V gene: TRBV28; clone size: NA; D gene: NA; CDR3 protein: CASTVPGNGEQFF; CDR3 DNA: TGTGCCAGCACCGTACCGGGTAACGGTGAGCAGTTCTTC
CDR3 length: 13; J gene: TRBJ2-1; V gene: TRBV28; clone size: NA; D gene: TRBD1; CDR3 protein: CASRDRVINEQFF; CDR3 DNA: TGTGCCAGCAGGGACAGGGTCATCAATGAGCAGTTCTTC
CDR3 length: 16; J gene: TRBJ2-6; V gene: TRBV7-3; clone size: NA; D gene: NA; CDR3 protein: CASSPDTQWGANVLTF; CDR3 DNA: TGTGCCAGCAGCCCGGACACCCAATGGGGGGCCAACGTCCTGACTTTC
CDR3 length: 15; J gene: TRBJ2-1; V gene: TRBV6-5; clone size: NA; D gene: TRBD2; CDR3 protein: CASSYLAGGGDEQFF; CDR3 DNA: TGTGCCAGCAGTTACCTAGCGGGAGGGGGTGATGAGCAGTTCTTC
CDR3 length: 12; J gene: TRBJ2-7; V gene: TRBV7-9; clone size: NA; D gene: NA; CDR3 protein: CASSQASYEQYF; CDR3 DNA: TGTGCCAGCAGCCAGGCCTCCTACGAGCAGTACTTC
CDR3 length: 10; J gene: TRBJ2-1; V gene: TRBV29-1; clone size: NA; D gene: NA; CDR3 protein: CSVVTQEQFF; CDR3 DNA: TGCAGCGTGGTCACGCAGGAGCAGTTCTTC
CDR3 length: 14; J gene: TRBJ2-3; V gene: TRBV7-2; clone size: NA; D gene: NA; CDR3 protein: CASSLSAATYTQYF; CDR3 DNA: TGTGCCAGCAGCCTCTCGGCGGCTACTTATACGCAGTATTTT
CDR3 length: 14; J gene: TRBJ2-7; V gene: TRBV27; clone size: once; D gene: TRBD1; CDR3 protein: CASGPGGVPYEQYF; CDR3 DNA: TGTGCCAGCGGCCCAGGGGGAGTTCCCTACGAGCAGTACTTC
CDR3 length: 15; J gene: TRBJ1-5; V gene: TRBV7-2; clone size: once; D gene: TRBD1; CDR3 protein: CASSRDSSSNQPQHF; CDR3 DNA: TGTGCCAGCAGCAGGGACAGCTCAAGCAATCAGCCCCAGCATTTT
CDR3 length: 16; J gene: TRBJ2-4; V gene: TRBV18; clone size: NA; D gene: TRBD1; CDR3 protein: CASSPPEDRGRNIQYF; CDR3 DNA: TGTGCCAGCTCACCTCCCGAGGACAGGGGGCGGAACATTCAGTACTTC
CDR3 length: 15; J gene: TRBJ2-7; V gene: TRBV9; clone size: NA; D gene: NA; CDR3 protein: CASSVAPGADYEQYF; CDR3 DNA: TGTGCCAGCAGCGTAGCCCCAGGGGCTGATTACGAGCAGTACTTC
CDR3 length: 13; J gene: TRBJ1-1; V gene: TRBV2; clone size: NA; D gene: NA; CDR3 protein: CASKIQQNTEAFF; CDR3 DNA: TGTGCCAGCAAAATACAGCAGAACACTGAAGCTTTCTTT
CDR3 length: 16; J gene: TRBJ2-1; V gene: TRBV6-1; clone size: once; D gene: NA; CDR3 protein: CASSERVPGAVIEQFF; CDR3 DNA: TGTGCCAGCAGTGAGAGGGTACCTGGAGCCGTAATAGAGCAGTTCTTC
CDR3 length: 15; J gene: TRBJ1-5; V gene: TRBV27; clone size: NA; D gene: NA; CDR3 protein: CASSLVGRENQPQHF; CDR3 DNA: TGTGCCAGCAGCTTGGTGGGACGGGAGAATCAGCCCCAGCATTTT
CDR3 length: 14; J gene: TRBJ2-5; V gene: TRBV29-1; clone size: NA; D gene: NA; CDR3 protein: CSVRGQGGQETQYF; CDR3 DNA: TGCAGCGTTCGAGGACAGGGAGGGCAAGAGACCCAGTACTTC
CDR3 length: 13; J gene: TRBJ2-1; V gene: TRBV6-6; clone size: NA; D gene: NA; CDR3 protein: CASSAGISNEQFF; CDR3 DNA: TGTGCCAGCAGTGCCGGGATTAGCAATGAGCAGTTCTTC
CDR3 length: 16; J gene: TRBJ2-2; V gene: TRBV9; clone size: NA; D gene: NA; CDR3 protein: CASSVGGQGGTGELFF; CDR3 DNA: TGTGCCAGCAGCGTAGGTGGCCAGGGAGGCACCGGGGAGCTGTTTTTT
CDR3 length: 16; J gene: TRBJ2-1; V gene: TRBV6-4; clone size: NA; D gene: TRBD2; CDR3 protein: CASSVDSGRGANEQFF; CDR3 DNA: TGTGCCAGCAGTGTAGATAGCGGGAGGGGAGCCAATGAGCAGTTCTTC